Listed below are T cell receptor beta chains from one sample, sequenced in a study of T cells in Graves' hyperthyroidism and ophthalmopathy. A single record per CDR3 protein comes from TCRdb applying MiXCR to the multiplex PCR reads. The sample holds 400,000 to 600,000 distinct CDR3 sequences; roughly 16% are singletons and the top ten take approximately 30%. The sequencing sample was made of blood. These receptors all stem from a woman aged 25 to 39 with Graves' ophthalmopathy. CDR3s include the opening cysteine and the closing phenylalanine or tryptophan. Each record gives: clone size, D gene, J gene, V gene, CDR3 DNA, CDR3 protein. A D gene is named only where the DNA matches it firmly. Only some rows state a clone size, as once, few, many or a class for expanded clones.

many,TRBD1,TRBJ2-6,TRBV2,TGTGCCACCTCCCCGGGACAGGGGGACTCTGGGGCCAACGTCCTGACTTTC,CATSPGQGDSGANVLTF
many,-,TRBJ2-6,TRBV20-1,TGCAGTGCTAGAGACCCGCAATCCGGGGCCAACGTCCTGACTTTC,CSARDPQSGANVLTF
-,-,TRBJ1-1,TRBV11-1,TGTGCCAGCCGCGGGGAAGGGCCTGAAGCTTTCTTT,CASRGEGPEAFF
few,TRBD2,TRBJ2-3,TRBV4-1,TGCGCCAGCAGCCTCATAGCGGGAGCTAGCACAGATACGCAGTATTTT,CASSLIAGASTDTQYF
-,-,TRBJ2-1,TRBV12-3/TRBV12-4,TGTGCCAGCAACCCTAGCGTCAGCTCCTACAATGAGCAGTTCTTC,CASNPSVSSYNEQFF
-,-,TRBJ2-7,TRBV19,TGTGCCAGTAGTATGGACCACTGGGAGCAGTACTTC,CASSMDHWEQYF
once,TRBD2,TRBJ2-1,TRBV11-2,TGTGCCAGCAGCGAAGAGGGACTAGCGGGAACCTACAATGAGCAGTTCTTC,CASSEEGLAGTYNEQFF
many,-,TRBJ1-2,TRBV3-1,TGTGCCAGCAGCCAAGATTCGCGCGGGGGGACTTATGGCTACACCTTC,CASSQDSRGGTYGYTF
many,TRBD2,TRBJ2-1,TRBV7-8,TGTGCCAGCAGCTTATGGTGGGACGGAGCGGGAGGGCGAACGAATGAGCAGTTCTTC,CASSLWWDGAGGRTNEQFF
few,-,TRBJ2-3,TRBV20-1,TGCAGTGCCTCGGACTATACCACAGATACGCAGTATTTT,CSASDYTTDTQYF
-,-,TRBJ1-2,TRBV12-3/TRBV12-4,TGTGCCAGCAGTTTGGGGGTCGGCTACACCTTC,CASSLGVGYTF
many,-,TRBJ2-7,TRBV6-2/TRBV6-3,TGTGCCAGCTCCTCGGCCTTGACAGAGCTAGTCTACGAGCAGTACTTC,CASSSALTELVYEQYF
-,-,TRBJ2-3,TRBV6-2/TRBV6-3,TGTGCCAGCAGAGGGGCAGGGGAGACAGATACGCAGTATTTT,CASRGAGETDTQYF
many,TRBD1,TRBJ2-1,TRBV5-1,TGCGCCAGCAGCTGGGACAGGTCTATGGATGAGCAGTTCTTC,CASSWDRSMDEQFF
-,-,TRBJ1-3,TRBV5-1,TGCGCCAGCAGCTTGGAGACAGATGGAAACACCATATATTTT,CASSLETDGNTIYF
-,TRBD1,TRBJ2-2,TRBV27,TGTGCCAGCAGTTATGGGACAGGGGGGACCGGGGAGCTGTTTTTT,CASSYGTGGTGELFF
-,-,TRBJ2-3,TRBV27,TGTGCCAGCAAAATCCAGCGGACGAACACAGATACGCAGTATTTT,CASKIQRTNTDTQYF